This T cell receptor (beta chain) was sequenced for a study of Ad26.COV2.S vaccination and SARS-CoV-2 variants. Profiled with immunoSEQ multiplex PCR; TCRdb holds only in-frame clones, not every one. The top ten clones hold about 1.5% of a sample with hundreds of thousands of clones, approximately 88% of them seen once. The treatment here: about 20 received Ad26.COV2.S at low or high dose, single or two shots; about 5 received placebo; per-sample allocation not given. Day 63 following the first vaccine or placebo injection was when the samples were taken. Trimming stripped 4 bases from V and 4 bases from J, with 12 bases between. Germline loops: CDR1 SGHNT, CDR2 YYREEE (reference sequence). The CDR3 covers 13 residues.

V is TRBV5-4 and J is TRBJ2-7; TRBD2 is a possible D gene (5 bases). This clonotype originated in a person between 18 and 65 years old who received the Ad26.COV2.S COVID-19 vaccine or a placebo. Sample: peripheral blood, taken in a trial of Ad26.COV2.S vaccine versus placebo. The CDR3 protein is CASSRPGGYEQYF. The CDR3 bases are TGTGCCAGCAGCCGCCCGGGCGGGTACGAGCAGTACTTC.